The 32 T cell receptor beta chains in this list originate from one sample, sequenced in a study of fetal regulatory T cell absence and autoimmunity. Here immunoSEQ multiplex PCR was the method, and the copy in TCRdb shows in-frame clones only, minus some. This table holds around 100,000 clones, about two thirds found once. Sequencing was carried out using pancreas tissue. Receptor source: a male donor with IPEX syndrome.

This clone has just a few counts. The chain recombines TRBV4-2 with TRBJ2-5, with TRBD1 identical over 11 bases. The CDR3 covers 12 residues. CDR1 and CDR2 (germline): LGHNA, YNFKEQ. Trimming at V came to 8 bases and at J to 5 bases, leaving 1 base not matched to a gene. The CDR3 spells CASGQGAETQYF. In DNA, the CDR3 is TGTGCCAGCGGACAGGGGGCCGAGACCCAGTACTTC.

This clone was picked up one time. This chain connects TRBV19 to TRBJ2-2, with D hard to call. CDR1 and CDR2 from the germline V gene are LNHDA and SQIVND (reference sequence). With 5 bases removed from V and 0 bases from J, the gap between germline ends came to 10 bases. The CDR3 is 15 residues long. In DNA form, the CDR3 reads TGTGCCAGTAGTTTTGGGATTTCGAACACCGGGGAGCTGTTTTTT. The encoded protein is CASSFGISNTGELFF.

Only a few counts were recorded for this clone. J is TRBJ1-2 and V is TRBV7-9; 7 bases are shared with TRBD1. Germline loops: CDR1 SEHNR, CDR2 FQNEAQ (reference sequence). The CDR3 contains 14 residues. With V trimmed by 5 bases and J by 2 bases, 5 bases remained unmatched. The CDR3 DNA sequence: TGTGCCAGCAGCCAAAGGGACAGAAACTATGGCTACACCTTC. It specifies CASSQRDRNYGYTF. Drawing the rest from reference TRBV7-9 and TRBJ1-2, the complete variable domain is DTGVSQNPRHKITKRGQNVTFRCDPISEHNRLYWYRQTLGQGPEFLTYFQNEAQLEKSRLLSDRFSAERPKGSFSTLEIQRTEQGDSAMYLCASSQRDRNYGYTFGSGTRLTVV.

In this sample, this clone turned up once. V usage is TRBV25-1 and J usage is TRBJ1-2, with a weak D call TRBD1 (5 bases). The CDR3 sequence is 13 residues long. Germline values: CDR1 MGHDK, CDR2 SYGVNS. V was trimmed by 5 bases and J by 5 bases, leaving 12 bases between them. CDR3 protein: CASSTGARYGYTF. The CDR3 DNA sequence: TGTGCCAGCAGTACTGGGGCCAGGTATGGCTACACCTTC.

The chain joins TRBV6-5 to TRBJ2-6; no definite D call. This CDR3 has 15 residues. Germline CDR1 MNHEY, CDR2 SVGAGI. Trimming took 0 bases from V and 0 from J, leaving 3 bases between them. The CDR3 nucleotides read TGTGCCAGCAGTTACTCGAGCTCTGGGGCCAACGTCCTGACTTTC. Amino acid sequence: CASSYSSSGANVLTF.

The rearrangement links TRBV2 to TRBJ2-1; D remains unclear. The CDR3 contains 17 residues. Trimming stripped 3 bases from V and 6 bases from J, with 21 bases between. Germline assignment: CDR1 SNHLY and CDR2 FYNNEI. The CDR3, as DNA: TGTGCCAGCAGTGATAGGTTAGGGCTTCCAGTTGGCAATGAGCAGTTCTTC. Amino acids: CASSDRLGLPVGNEQFF.

The rearrangement uses TRBV7-9 and TRBJ2-1; TRBD2 aligns across 12 bases. Trimming cost V 2 bases and J 4 bases; bases outside gene matches: 9. The CDR3 length is 18 residues. Germline V gene lookup returns CDR1 SEHNR and CDR2 FQNEAQ (reference sequence). CDR3 bases: TGTGCCAGCAGCTTACTTACCCCCGGACTAGCGGGGTACAATGAGCAGTTCTTC. Translation gives CASSLLTPGLAGYNEQFF.

V usage is TRBV7-9 and J usage is TRBJ1-1, with 7 bases matching TRBD1. Germline CDR1 is SEHNR and CDR2 is FQNEAQ (reference sequence). The CDR3 covers 13 residues. V trimming: 4 bases; J trimming: 3 bases; junction bases outside the gene matches: 2. This CDR3 is CASSSQGDTEAFF. In nucleotides, the CDR3 is TGTGCCAGCAGCTCTCAGGGGGACACTGAAGCTTTCTTT.

This clone was counted between two and nine times. This chain links TRBV1 with TRBJ2-7. TRBV1 is a recognized pseudogene. The CDR3 runs 14 residues. Written as DNA, the CDR3 is TGCACCAGCAGCCAAGATCGGCTAGTCCTGGACCGGCACTTC. This encodes CTSSQDRLVLDRHF.

This clone turned up a few times. The chain combines TRBV2 with TRBJ1-1; D is possibly TRBD1 (5 bases). There are 13 residues in the CDR3. V dropped 7 bases and J dropped 5 bases, with 14 bases sitting between them. Germline CDR1 reads SNHLY; CDR2 reads FYNNEI. The CDR3 protein is CASTLSGGTEAFF. The CDR3 bases are TGTGCCAGCACCCTAAGTGGGGGAACTGAAGCTTTCTTT.

This chain connects TRBV7-9 to TRBJ1-3; D unresolved. Germline lookup yields CDR1 SEHNR and CDR2 FQNEAQ (reference sequence). There are 16 residues in the CDR3. Trimming pared 3 bases from V and 0 bases from J, leaving 12 bases between. The CDR3 coding sequence is TGTGCCAGCAGCTTTGGCAGTTACCTCTCTGGAAACACCATATATTTT. Translating gives CASSFGSYLSGNTIYF.

The chain is built from TRBV4-1 and TRBJ1-2, with D possibly matching TRBD1 (5 bases). Trimming took off 4 bases at V and 4 bases at J, with 16 bases between the two ends. In germline, CDR1 is MGHRA, CDR2 YSYEKL. The length of the CDR3 is 15 residues. The CDR3 DNA follows: TGCGCCAGCAGCCCTAACCGACAGAATGTCTATGGCTACACCTTC. Residues: CASSPNRQNVYGYTF.

The chain links TRBV5-1 to TRBJ2-7, with 10 bases aligning to TRBD2. From germline, CDR1 is SGHRS and CDR2 YFSETQ. This CDR3 is built from 17 residues. V shed 0 bases, J shed 1 base, and the junction held 7 bases outside the gene matches. Here the CDR3 DNA reads TGCGCCAGCAGCTTGGCCTACCCGGGACTAGCGTCCTACGAGCAGTACTTC. This translates into CASSLAYPGLASYEQYF. Full variable domain (outside the CDR3, taken from reference TRBV5-1 and TRBJ2-7): KAGVTQTPRYLIKTRGQQVTLSCSPISGHRSVSWYQQTPGQGLQFLFEYFSETQRNKGNFPGRFSGRQFSNSRSEMNVSTLELGDSALYLCASSLAYPGLASYEQYFGPGTRLTVT.

The chain recombines TRBV7-6 with TRBJ2-2; D is perhaps TRBD2 (5 bases). The CDR3 consists of 14 residues. V lost 1 base to trimming and J lost 7 bases, with 10 bases between them. Germline lookup yields CDR1 SGHVS and CDR2 FNYEAQ. The CDR3 sequence is CASSLGGEGGELFF. The CDR3, as DNA: TGTGCCAGCAGCTTAGGGGGAGAGGGCGGGGAGCTGTTTTTT.

The J gene is TRBJ1-1, the V gene TRBV19; D is uncertain. V was trimmed by 8 bases and J by 1 base, leaving 8 bases between them. The CDR3 runs to 12 residues. Germline values: CDR1 LNHDA, CDR2 SQIVND (reference sequence). The CDR3 spells CASSRSNTEAFF. For the CDR3, the DNA is TGTGCCAGTTCACGCTCGAACACTGAAGCTTTCTTT.

The chain combines TRBV20-1 with TRBJ1-1; D is unclear. Trimming left V 4 bases short and J 3 bases short, with 0 bases between. This CDR3 has 9 amino acids. Germline V gene sequence: CDR1 DFQATT, CDR2 SNEGSKA (reference sequence). The CDR3 spells CSANTEAFF. CDR3 DNA: TGCAGTGCTAACACTGAAGCTTTCTTT.

The chain recombines TRBV7-2 with TRBJ1-2; unclear D gene. Per the germline V gene, CDR1 is SGHTA and CDR2 is FQGNSA. The CDR3 has 16 amino acids. Trimming left V 3 bases short and J 4 bases short, with 18 bases between. CDR3 in DNA: TGTGCCAGCAGCTTCCCCCTGTTCCACCCTGTCTATGGCTACACCTTC. Its translation is CASSFPLFHPVYGYTF.

This chain uses TRBV7-2 with TRBJ1-2, with TRBD1 matching 7 bases. The V segment lost 0 bases and the J segment 12 bases; nucleotides outside the gene matches: 10. The CDR3 sequence is 14 residues long. CDR1 is SGHTA and CDR2 is FQGNSA in the germline V gene. The CDR3, as DNA: TGTGCCAGCAGCTTAGCAAGGGCAGGGGGTCGTCACACCTTC. It encodes CASSLARAGGRHTF.

This rearrangement joins TRBV6-5 to TRBJ1-2; D is possibly TRBD1 (5 bases). CDR1 and CDR2 (germline): MNHEY, SVGAGI. Trimming removed 6 bases at V and 8 bases at J, with 13 bases between. This CDR3 contains 12 residues. The CDR3 sequence: CASSPGGDGYTF. The CDR3 bases are TGTGCCAGCAGCCCCGGGGGGGACGGCTACACCTTC.

The CDR3 sequence is CASSERQGFSYNSPLHF. In DNA form, the CDR3 reads TGTGCCAGCAGTGAACGACAGGGCTTCTCCTATAATTCACCCCTCCACTTT. V gene TRBV6-1 combines with J gene TRBJ1-6; 7 nucleotides line up with TRBD1. Per the germline V gene, CDR1 is MNHNS and CDR2 is SASEGT. This CDR3 spans 17 amino acids. V shed 2 bases, J shed 0 bases, and the junction held 4 bases outside the gene matches.

The gene calls are TRBV18 and TRBJ1-1; D not resolved. Germline V lookup: CDR1 KGHSH, CDR2 LQKENI. V was cut by 6 bases and J by 3 bases, with 17 bases left in between. There are 15 residues in the CDR3. The CDR3 bases are TGTGCCAGCTCCCCCAGACTCCTTGCGGACACTGAAGCTTTCTTT. It specifies CASSPRLLADTEAFF.

The chain recombines TRBV30 with TRBJ2-2; D may be TRBD1 (6 bases). Germline V gene sequence: CDR1 GTSNPN, CDR2 SVGIG (reference sequence). The CDR3 is made up of 15 amino acids. V lost 3 bases and J 1 base, leaving 12 bases between the germline ends. CDR3 in DNA: TGTGCCTGGAGACAGACAGGCCTGAACACCGGGGAGCTGTTTTTT. Translating gives CAWRQTGLNTGELFF.

The rearrangement uses TRBV5-1 and TRBJ2-5; 7 bases agree with TRBD2. The CDR3 is 15 residues long. Germline V CDR1 and CDR2: SGHRS, YFSETQ. With V trimmed by 5 bases and J by 2 bases, 9 bases remained unmatched. The CDR3, as DNA: TGCGCCAGCAGACTTGAGGTCGGGGGGCAAGAGACCCAGTACTTC. Protein: CASRLEVGGQETQYF.

The chain employs TRBV27 and TRBJ2-1; no clear D gene. Germline CDR1 MNHEY, CDR2 SMNVEV (reference sequence). The V and J ends lost 6 bases and 11 bases respectively, with 17 bases between them. The CDR3 spans 13 residues. CDR3 coding DNA: TGTGCCAGCAGCCCTACCCTTTTGGATAAGCAGTTCTTC. It yields the protein CASSPTLLDKQFF.

The chain employs TRBV7-9 and TRBJ2-7; D possibly corresponds to TRBD1 (5 bases). The germline gives CDR1 SEHNR, CDR2 FQNEAQ (reference sequence). The V gene lost 4 bases and the J gene lost 2 bases, with 12 bases spanning the gap. The CDR3 contains 14 residues. CDR3 nucleotides: TGTGCCAGCAGCTCGCGGAACAGGCCCTACGAGCAGTACTTC. This codes for CASSSRNRPYEQYF.

This clone was picked up one time. V and J are TRBV5-8 and TRBJ2-2; 7 positions agree with TRBD2. V was pared by 7 bases and J by 1 base, with 4 bases of the junction left unmatched. CDR1 is SGHTS, CDR2 YDEGEE, per germline. This CDR3 has 14 amino acids. CDR3: CASQAGVNTGELFF. In DNA, the CDR3 is TGTGCCAGCCAGGCGGGAGTGAACACCGGGGAGCTGTTTTTT.

In its sample, this clone was seen a few times. The rearrangement links TRBV14 to TRBJ1-1; 8 bases fit TRBD1. Germline V gives CDR1 SGHDN, CDR2 FVKESK. With V trimmed by 1 base and J by 5 bases, 6 bases remained unmatched. The CDR3 sequence is 15 residues long. The CDR3 DNA sequence: TGTGCCAGCAGCCAAGTAGGCACAGGGGGTACTGAAGCTTTCTTT. Its protein product is CASSQVGTGGTEAFF.

For the CDR3, the DNA is TGTGCCAGCAGCCAGGGTCCCCTTCTCGACGAGCAGTACTTC. The encoded protein is CASSQGPLLDEQYF. The chain carries TRBV5-4 and TRBJ2-7, with D maybe TRBD1 (5 bases). In germline, CDR1 is SGHNT, CDR2 YYREEE (reference sequence). CDR3 length equals 14 residues. V was cut by 4 bases and J by 5 bases, with 16 bases left in between.

This chain uses TRBV7-2 with TRBJ1-2, with TRBD1 as a possible D gene (6 bases). Per germline, CDR1 SGHTA and CDR2 FQGNSA. Trimming took off 1 base at V and 0 bases at J, with 6 bases between the two ends. The CDR3 has 14 residues. The CDR3 DNA follows: TGTGCCAGCAGCTTAGAGGGGGCTAACTATGGCTACACCTTC. Its protein is CASSLEGANYGYTF.

The chain carries TRBV5-6 and TRBJ1-4; 10 bases line up with TRBD1. The CDR3 runs 14 residues. The V gene's germline CDR1 is SGHDT and CDR2 YYEEEE. V was clipped by 2 bases and J by 7 bases; unmatched bases: 2. CDR3 DNA sequence: TGTGCCAGCAGCTTCGGGACAGGGGTTGAAAAACTGTTTTTT. This sequence encodes CASSFGTGVEKLFF.

Regarding this clone: Mismatch with germline at one junction end may stem from a read error. V is TRBV19 and J is TRBJ1-1; D not resolved. CDR1 and CDR2 (germline): LNHDA, SQIVND (reference sequence). The CDR3 runs to 13 residues. The CDR3 loop is CASNINGNTEAFF. For the CDR3, the DNA is TGTGCCAGTAATATAAACGGGAACACTGAAGCTTTCTTT.

The CDR3 here is CASSLVQRGEQFF. For the CDR3, the DNA is TGTGCCAGCAGCTTAGTCCAGAGGGGAGAGCAGTTCTTC. The rearrangement uses TRBV7-2 and TRBJ2-1; D could derive from TRBD1 or TRBD2 (5 bases each). CDR3 length: 13 residues. Germline CDR1 SGHTA, CDR2 FQGNSA. Trimming removed 1 base at V and 10 bases at J, with 11 bases between.